This T cell receptor beta chain emerged from a study of blood T cell repertoires in COVID-19 (dated by TCRdb to 2020 to 2021). In terms of the full investigation: Samples from collaborators originated in the United States, Italy and Spain and spanned both the acute and convalescent phases of COVID-19. The material from the prospective study consisted of cDNA or gDNA derived from T cells, B-cell-depleted T cells, or PBMCs. Subjects who had been exposed to COVID-19, were actively infected with it, or had recovered from it provided the deeply sampled blood TCRbeta repertoires that made up the dataset. The repertoires were released in a freely available public database meant as a resource for research on the immune response to SARS-CoV-2. Samples came from the ongoing ImmuneRACE study (first 160 participants) plus 1,254 subjects from 6 global collaborators. Nearly every sample came with metadata listing a de-identified subject ID, COVID-19 status, age in years and sex. Where available, HLA class I and class II types were taken from metadata supplied by the sample provider and were not determined by assay-based typing. Study-level results and caveats: How much clinical and demographic metadata was included differed by source and by participant, and the metadata was provided uncurated.

As for this clone: Its antigen is unknown. Within one base of it there is no much larger clone, and no base qualities were kept.

Collaborating institutions collected whole blood in K2EDTA tubes following their own protocols. For TCRbeta analysis, collaborator samples were shipped as frozen whole blood, as isolated PBMCs, or as DNA extracted from either sample type. TCRbeta CDR3 regions were amplified from genomic DNA using the immunoSEQ Assay, a bias-controlled multiplex PCR. Processing in the source paper ran as follows. The number of nucleated cells in each sample was estimated from the amplification of reference gene primers within the assay. Sequence reads were collapsed and filtered to measure the absolute abundance of every unique TCRbeta CDR3 rearrangement. For each sample, productive Simpson clonality was calculated as the square root of Simpson's diversity index over productive rearrangements. What TCRdb holds here is the immuneACCESS table cut down to in-frame rearrangements. Part of the clones is not present; checked against another copy, under half of the missing clones reflect an unresolved V gene, and the others are unexplained. Clonal size and the V and J genes are those of that table, whereas D and trimming came from the DNA. For this sample there are 150,000 to 180,000 clones; about three quarters appear just once. The top ten clonotypes cover roughly 1.7% of the sample.

At the junction V is shortened by 3 bases and J by 4 bases; bases outside the gene matches: 7. From the germline V gene, CDR1 is MNHEY and CDR2 is SVGAGI. The CDR3, cysteine through phenylalanine, is 16 amino acids long. This entry keeps only the CDR3 DNA: 48 bases, framed from base 1. The receptor's source is a man older than 75 with acute or convalescent COVID-19. Sequencing was done on a sample of peripheral blood. This chain is built from TRBV6-5 and TRBJ1-4; 8 bases in the middle match TRBD1. Read as DNA, the sequence is TGTGCCAGCAGTTATCAGGGGGCCCCTGGTAATGAAAAACTGTTTTTT. It specifies CASSYQGAPGNEKLFF.